Listed below are T cell receptor beta chains from one sample, sequenced in a study of CD8 T cells in Susac syndrome. MiXCR, applied by TCRdb to the immunoSEQ multiplex PCR reads, yields one record per CDR3 protein. The sample yields about 150,000 distinct CDR3 sequences, approximately 96% seen once. Sequenced: CD4+ T cells from PBMCs. These receptors all stem from a human donor with Susac syndrome. CDR3s include the opening cysteine and the closing phenylalanine or tryptophan. Each record gives: V gene, clone size, J gene, D gene, CDR3 length, CDR3 DNA, CDR3 protein. D genes are given only for firm matches. Size tells how often a clone was seen (once, few, many) or the class of an expanded clone, and some rows leave it out.

V gene: TRBV25-1
clone size: once
J gene: TRBJ1-2
D gene: .
CDR3 length: 17
CDR3 DNA: TGTGCCAGCAGTGCCACGGGGTGGGGGCTAAGGAACTATGGCTACACCTTC
CDR3 protein: CASSATGWGLRNYGYTF

V gene: TRBV6-1
clone size: .
J gene: TRBJ2-3
D gene: .
CDR3 length: 15
CDR3 DNA: TGTGCCAGCAGGGGAAAAGGACAGCGGGCAGATACGCAGTATTTT
CDR3 protein: CASRGKGQRADTQYF

V gene: TRBV2
clone size: once
J gene: TRBJ2-1
D gene: TRBD1
CDR3 length: 16
CDR3 DNA: TGTGCCAGCAGTGAATGGGGGACAGGGGTGAACAATGAGCAGTTCTTC
CDR3 protein: CASSEWGTGVNNEQFF

V gene: TRBV29-1
clone size: .
J gene: TRBJ2-3
D gene: .
CDR3 length: 14
CDR3 DNA: TGCAGCGTTGGGTCCCAGGGAGCTACAGATACGCAGTATTTT
CDR3 protein: CSVGSQGATDTQYF

V gene: TRBV14
clone size: .
J gene: TRBJ1-4
D gene: .
CDR3 length: 13
CDR3 DNA: TGTGCCAGCAGCCATGCGGGGGGCGAAAAACTGTTTTTT
CDR3 protein: CASSHAGGEKLFF

V gene: TRBV6-1
clone size: .
J gene: TRBJ2-2
D gene: TRBD2
CDR3 length: 16
CDR3 DNA: TGTGCCAGCAGCAGACTAGCGGGGAGAAACACCGGGGAGCTGTTTTTT
CDR3 protein: CASSRLAGRNTGELFF

V gene: TRBV11-2
clone size: .
J gene: TRBJ2-4
D gene: TRBD2
CDR3 length: 16
CDR3 DNA: TGTGCCAGCAGACTAGTCGGCGGGGGGGCCCCAAACATTCAGTACTTC
CDR3 protein: CASRLVGGGAPNIQYF

V gene: TRBV5-1
clone size: .
J gene: TRBJ2-7
D gene: TRBD2
CDR3 length: 15
CDR3 DNA: TGCGCCAGCAGCCGAGCCGCGGGGGGTACCTACGAGCAGTACTTC
CDR3 protein: CASSRAAGGTYEQYF

V gene: TRBV20-1
clone size: .
J gene: TRBJ1-5
D gene: .
CDR3 length: 15
CDR3 DNA: TGCAGTGCTAGAGTGGGAGGGACGGGGCATCAGCCCCAGCATTTT
CDR3 protein: CSARVGGTGHQPQHF

V gene: TRBV3-1
clone size: .
J gene: TRBJ1-5
D gene: .
CDR3 length: 18
CDR3 DNA: TGTGCCAGCAGCCAAGTCGGGGGAGGGGGGGACGGCAATCAGCCCCAGCATTTT
CDR3 protein: CASSQVGGGGDGNQPQHF

V gene: TRBV7-3
clone size: .
J gene: TRBJ2-1
D gene: .
CDR3 length: 15
CDR3 DNA: TGTGCCAGCAGCTCCGGGGCCGCGACCTACAATGAGCAGTTCTTC
CDR3 protein: CASSSGAATYNEQFF

V gene: TRBV6-6
clone size: .
J gene: TRBJ1-5
D gene: .
CDR3 length: 13
CDR3 DNA: TGTGCCAGCAGACCCGTTCAGTATCAGCCCCAGCATTTT
CDR3 protein: CASRPVQYQPQHF

V gene: TRBV7-9
clone size: .
J gene: TRBJ2-3
D gene: .
CDR3 length: 15
CDR3 DNA: TGTGCCAGCACCACGTACGGGATCGGGACAGATACGCAGTATTTT
CDR3 protein: CASTTYGIGTDTQYF

V gene: TRBV10-3
clone size: .
J gene: TRBJ1-5
D gene: TRBD1
CDR3 length: 15
CDR3 DNA: TGTGCCACCAACGACGGACAGGGAAGCAATCAGCCCCAGCATTTT
CDR3 protein: CATNDGQGSNQPQHF

V gene: TRBV5-6
clone size: .
J gene: TRBJ2-7
D gene: TRBD1
CDR3 length: 15
CDR3 DNA: TGTGCCAGCAGCTTGTTGGGACAGGGGGCCTACGAGCAGTACTTC
CDR3 protein: CASSLLGQGAYEQYF

V gene: TRBV7-9
clone size: .
J gene: TRBJ2-7
D gene: .
CDR3 length: 15
CDR3 DNA: TGTGCCAGCAGCTTTATCGGGGCCGGGGCCTACGAGCAGTACTTC
CDR3 protein: CASSFIGAGAYEQYF

V gene: TRBV20-1
clone size: .
J gene: TRBJ2-1
D gene: TRBD1
CDR3 length: 14
CDR3 DNA: TGCAGTGCAGCCGACAGGGGATTCTACAATGAGCAGTTCTTC
CDR3 protein: CSAADRGFYNEQFF

V gene: TRBV5-1
clone size: few
J gene: TRBJ1-6
D gene: .
CDR3 length: 14
CDR3 DNA: TGCGCCAGCAGCTTGCGGGATCGTGATTCACCCCTCCACTTT
CDR3 protein: CASSLRDRDSPLHF

V gene: TRBV3-1
clone size: .
J gene: TRBJ2-7
D gene: .
CDR3 length: 12
CDR3 DNA: TGTGCCAGCAGCCAAGATTTAGACGAGCAGTACTTC
CDR3 protein: CASSQDLDEQYF

V gene: TRBV6-6
clone size: .
J gene: TRBJ1-1
D gene: .
CDR3 length: 14
CDR3 DNA: TGTGCCAGCAGTTACAAGGGGCAAAACACTGAAGCTTTCTTT
CDR3 protein: CASSYKGQNTEAFF

V gene: TRBV25-1
clone size: .
J gene: TRBJ2-7
D gene: .
CDR3 length: 13
CDR3 DNA: TGTGCCAGCAGCTGGGGCGGAACCTACGAGCAGTACTTC
CDR3 protein: CASSWGGTYEQYF

V gene: TRBV29-1
clone size: .
J gene: TRBJ2-1
D gene: .
CDR3 length: 13
CDR3 DNA: TGCAGCGGAGGGAAGATACAATACAATGAGCAGTTCTTC
CDR3 protein: CSGGKIQYNEQFF

V gene: TRBV18
clone size: once
J gene: TRBJ2-1
D gene: TRBD1
CDR3 length: 15
CDR3 DNA: TGTGCCAGCTCACCCTTCACAGGGGGCCTCGATGAGCAGTTCTTC
CDR3 protein: CASSPFTGGLDEQFF

V gene: TRBV4-2
clone size: .
J gene: TRBJ2-7
D gene: TRBD1
CDR3 length: 15
CDR3 DNA: TGTGCCAGCAGCCCCAACCTACAGGGGTTTCACGAGCAGTACTTC
CDR3 protein: CASSPNLQGFHEQYF

V gene: TRBV7-2
clone size: .
J gene: TRBJ1-6
D gene: TRBD1
CDR3 length: 15
CDR3 DNA: TGTGCCAGCACCAGAGGAGGGACAGCCGATTCACCCCTCCACTTT
CDR3 protein: CASTRGGTADSPLHF

V gene: TRBV5-1
clone size: .
J gene: TRBJ2-2
D gene: .
CDR3 length: 14
CDR3 DNA: TGCGCCAGCAGCTCCTCCCCGGGGGCCGGGGAGCTGTTTTTT
CDR3 protein: CASSSSPGAGELFF

V gene: TRBV9
clone size: .
J gene: TRBJ1-1
D gene: .
CDR3 length: 13
CDR3 DNA: TGTGCCAGCAGCCCAGCCCCCCCAGATCTGGCTTTCTTT
CDR3 protein: CASSPAPPDLAFF

V gene: TRBV3-1
clone size: .
J gene: TRBJ2-2
D gene: .
CDR3 length: 14
CDR3 DNA: TGTGCCAGCAGAGGGACGGCGGCCACCGGGGAGCTGTTTTTT
CDR3 protein: CASRGTAATGELFF

V gene: TRBV20-1
clone size: .
J gene: TRBJ2-7
D gene: TRBD2
CDR3 length: 15
CDR3 DNA: TGCAGTGCTGCAGGACTAGCGGGGGGCGGCTACGAGCAGTACTTC
CDR3 protein: CSAAGLAGGGYEQYF

V gene: TRBV19
clone size: .
J gene: TRBJ1-5
D gene: .
CDR3 length: 15
CDR3 DNA: TGTGCCAGTAGTTCTACCTGGTTGGGCAATCAGCCCCAGCATTTT
CDR3 protein: CASSSTWLGNQPQHF

V gene: TRBV20-1
clone size: once
J gene: TRBJ2-7
D gene: TRBD1
CDR3 length: 14
CDR3 DNA: TGCAGTGCTAGTAGCGAAAGACAGGGGCGCGAGCAGTACTTC
CDR3 protein: CSASSERQGREQYF

V gene: TRBV4-2
clone size: .
J gene: TRBJ2-4
D gene: .
CDR3 length: 17
CDR3 DNA: TGTGCCAGCAGCCAAGAGGGCGGACTACTAGCCAAAAACATTCAGTACTTC
CDR3 protein: CASSQEGGLLAKNIQYF

V gene: TRBV29-1
clone size: .
J gene: TRBJ2-5
D gene: TRBD2
CDR3 length: 12
CDR3 DNA: TGCAGCGTCTGGCGGGGGCAAGAGACCCAGTACTTC
CDR3 protein: CSVWRGQETQYF

V gene: TRBV20-1
clone size: once
J gene: TRBJ1-5
D gene: .
CDR3 length: 15
CDR3 DNA: TGCAGTGCTTCTCCAGATTCTCAAGGCAATCAGCCCCAGCATTTT
CDR3 protein: CSASPDSQGNQPQHF

V gene: TRBV19
clone size: .
J gene: TRBJ1-1
D gene: .
CDR3 length: 15
CDR3 DNA: TGTGCCAGTAGTCAGCGGGGGTCCTTGAACACTGAAGCTTTCTTT
CDR3 protein: CASSQRGSLNTEAFF

V gene: TRBV7-6
clone size: .
J gene: TRBJ1-6
D gene: TRBD1
CDR3 length: 17
CDR3 DNA: TGTGCCAGCAGCTTCGGGACAGGCAGCGGCTATAATTCACCCCTCCACTTT
CDR3 protein: CASSFGTGSGYNSPLHF

V gene: TRBV2
clone size: .
J gene: TRBJ2-2
D gene: TRBD2
CDR3 length: 15
CDR3 DNA: TGTGCCAGCAGCGTGACTAGCGGGGTAAACGGGGAGCTGTTTTTT
CDR3 protein: CASSVTSGVNGELFF

V gene: TRBV4-2
clone size: .
J gene: TRBJ2-2
D gene: TRBD2
CDR3 length: 17
CDR3 DNA: TGTGCCAGCAGCCAAGAAAGGAGCGGGGGGTACACCGGGGAGCTGTTTTTT
CDR3 protein: CASSQERSGGYTGELFF

V gene: TRBV5-1
clone size: .
J gene: TRBJ2-2
D gene: .
CDR3 length: 16
CDR3 DNA: TGCGCCAGCAGCTTGGGAAACAGCCTCTTCACCGGGGAGCTGTTTTTT
CDR3 protein: CASSLGNSLFTGELFF

V gene: TRBV3-1
clone size: .
J gene: TRBJ2-1
D gene: TRBD2
CDR3 length: 14
CDR3 DNA: TGTGCCAGCAGCCAGGGGGGGTCCTACAATGAGCAGTTCTTC
CDR3 protein: CASSQGGSYNEQFF

V gene: TRBV9
clone size: once
J gene: TRBJ2-1
D gene: .
CDR3 length: 13
CDR3 DNA: TGTGCCAGCGGGGAAACTCCTATAGATGAGCAGTTCTTC
CDR3 protein: CASGETPIDEQFF

V gene: TRBV6-1
clone size: .
J gene: TRBJ2-5
D gene: TRBD2
CDR3 length: 16
CDR3 DNA: TGTGCCAGCAGTGAAGCGCAGCGGGGAGGCGGAGAGACCCAGTACTTC
CDR3 protein: CASSEAQRGGGETQYF

V gene: TRBV20-1
clone size: .
J gene: TRBJ2-7
D gene: .
CDR3 length: 14
CDR3 DNA: TGCAGTGCAGGGTCCCTCAACGGCGGCTACGAGCAGTACTTC
CDR3 protein: CSAGSLNGGYEQYF